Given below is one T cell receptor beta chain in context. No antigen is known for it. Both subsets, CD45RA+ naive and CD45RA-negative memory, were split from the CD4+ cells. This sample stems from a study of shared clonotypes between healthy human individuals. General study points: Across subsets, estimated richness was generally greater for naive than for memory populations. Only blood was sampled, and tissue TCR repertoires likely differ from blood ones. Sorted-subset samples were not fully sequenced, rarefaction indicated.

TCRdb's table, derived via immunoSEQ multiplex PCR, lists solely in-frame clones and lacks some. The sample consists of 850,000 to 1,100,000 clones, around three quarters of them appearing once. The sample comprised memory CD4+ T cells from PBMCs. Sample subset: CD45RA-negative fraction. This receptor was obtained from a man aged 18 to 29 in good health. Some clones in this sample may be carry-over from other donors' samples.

CDR3 amino acids: CASSVGGTEYNEQFF. In DNA form, the CDR3 reads TGTGCCAGCAGCGTAGGGGGGACAGAATACAATGAGCAGTTCTTC. The V call is TRBV9, the J call TRBJ2-1; 7 bases agree with TRBD1. Trimming took 0 bases from V and 4 from J; bases not matched to a gene: 4. Germline CDR1 SGDLS, CDR2 YYNGEE. The CDR3 spans 15 residues.